This T cell receptor (beta chain) emerged from a study of T-cell reconstitution after alpha-beta-depleted transplantation in children. Notes on the study in general: Reportedly, only several hundred clones from non-depleted graft cells drove alpha-beta T-cell counts at about two months. Surviving recipient T cells and thymic progenitors accounted for the high day-60 TCRbeta diversity observed in some patients. From newly produced T cells came most of the T-cell counts and diversity one year after transplant.

In the case of this clonotype: Antigen unknown.

Unique molecular identifiers were incorporated when the TCRbeta library was constructed. TCRdb independently ran MiXCR on the PCR reads; one entry per CDR3 protein. The sample carries over 200,000 distinct CDR3 sequences, about a tenth recorded once. V was trimmed by 3 bases and J by 0 bases, leaving 14 bases between them. The CDR3 extends over 16 amino acids. Germline loops: CDR1 SGHDT, CDR2 YYEEEE. The source of this sequence is a child younger than two with acute myeloid leukemia, due to receive a stem cell transplant. The input for sequencing was PBMCs, taken before TCRalphabeta/CD19-depleted stem cell transplant. The gene calls are TRBV5-6 and TRBJ2-3; D is ambiguous. The DNA for the CDR3 is TGTGCCAGCAGCTGGACCGGTCAGTCTAGCACAGATACGCAGTATTTT. Amino acids: CASSWTGQSSTDTQYF.